The rows below give T cell receptor beta chains drawn from one sample of a study of CD8 T cells in ankylosing spondylitis. A single record per CDR3 protein comes from TCRdb applying MiXCR to the 5' RACE reads. The data contain 350,000 to 450,000 distinct CDR3 sequences, about 24% of them singletons. Source material: blood, either unsorted or a sorted T cell fraction (not recorded which). The receptor set was obtained from a male donor with ankylosing spondylitis. The conserved cysteine and the conserved F or W are not part of the CDR3 here. The size field is filled for only some rows; it gives once, few, many or a size class.

size: NA
V: TRBV20-1
J: TRBJ1-1
CDR3: SATGLTEAF

size: NA
V: TRBV7-7
J: TRBJ2-1
CDR3: ASSLAPGNEQF

size: NA
V: TRBV12-3/TRBV12-4
J: TRBJ1-4
CDR3: ASSLNYGSEKLF

size: NA
V: TRBV5-1
J: TRBJ2-3
CDR3: ASSHTGTDTQY

size: NA
V: TRBV12-3/TRBV12-4
J: TRBJ2-5
CDR3: ASKSPGGETQY

size: few
V: TRBV5-1
J: TRBJ1-2
CDR3: ASSLDRFYGYT

size: NA
V: TRBV5-1
J: TRBJ2-2
CDR3: ASSNGGLRGGRGTGELF

size: few
V: TRBV12-3/TRBV12-4
J: TRBJ2-1
CDR3: ASSTRDSSYNEQF

size: NA
V: TRBV12-3/TRBV12-4
J: TRBJ1-6
CDR3: ASRPLRGNSPLH

size: NA
V: TRBV5-1
J: TRBJ2-3
CDR3: ASTTGLPGTDTQY

size: NA
V: TRBV20-1
J: TRBJ1-5
CDR3: SASDGDRPQH

size: few
V: TRBV3-1
J: TRBJ2-5
CDR3: ASSHPSGTAGETQY

size: NA
V: TRBV20-1
J: TRBJ2-5
CDR3: SASEEETQY

size: few
V: TRBV12-3/TRBV12-4
J: TRBJ2-1
CDR3: ASSFTTGTYNEQF

size: NA
V: TRBV4-2
J: TRBJ2-1
CDR3: ASMPGLNNEQF

size: NA
V: TRBV24-1
J: TRBJ2-1
CDR3: ATSDTLGQGWNEQF

size: NA
V: TRBV12-3/TRBV12-4
J: TRBJ1-2
CDR3: ASSVERTVGSYT

size: NA
V: TRBV5-1
J: TRBJ2-5
CDR3: ASSSVAGETQY

size: NA
V: TRBV10-2
J: TRBJ1-2
CDR3: ASSESLTGTAGYT

size: few
V: TRBV11-3
J: TRBJ1-1
CDR3: ASSLGVGGVSPEAF

size: NA
V: TRBV30
J: TRBJ1-5
CDR3: AWETGDNQPQH

size: few
V: TRBV5-6
J: TRBJ1-6
CDR3: ASSLVTGANYNSPLH

size: NA
V: TRBV10-3
J: TRBJ2-5
CDR3: AISDRADYQETQY

size: NA
V: TRBV18
J: TRBJ1-1
CDR3: ASSPVRENTEAF

size: few
V: TRBV4-2
J: TRBJ2-1
CDR3: ASSQEDSYNEQF

size: few
V: TRBV9
J: TRBJ2-3
CDR3: ASSVAAEQTDTQY

size: many
V: TRBV7-2
J: TRBJ2-7
CDR3: ASSLAASSYEQY

size: NA
V: TRBV20-1
J: TRBJ1-4
CDR3: SASWEGEKLF

size: NA
V: TRBV2
J: TRBJ2-1
CDR3: ASRELAGSYNEQF

size: many
V: TRBV7-2
J: TRBJ1-1
CDR3: ASSLVQGGSTEAF

size: NA
V: TRBV20-1
J: TRBJ2-3
CDR3: SASIPVTLSTDTQY

size: few
V: TRBV2
J: TRBJ1-5
CDR3: ASSEALGNQPQH

size: many
V: TRBV9
J: TRBJ2-3
CDR3: ASSVTGTSTDTQY

size: NA
V: TRBV14
J: TRBJ1-1
CDR3: ASSQAGGYDTEAF

size: few
V: TRBV20-1
J: TRBJ2-3
CDR3: SARTSGRKDTQY

size: few
V: TRBV2
J: TRBJ1-1
CDR3: ASRGAGGMNTEAF

size: NA
V: TRBV11-2
J: TRBJ2-3
CDR3: ASSLGDHPPTDTQY

size: NA
V: TRBV20-1
J: TRBJ1-1
CDR3: SARDVGENTEAF

size: NA
V: TRBV19
J: TRBJ2-3
CDR3: ASYSRGGEDTQY

size: NA
V: TRBV18
J: TRBJ1-1
CDR3: ASSPGTGRGNTEAF

size: NA
V: TRBV12-3/TRBV12-4
J: TRBJ1-1
CDR3: ASSLRGPVNTEAF

size: NA
V: TRBV7-2
J: TRBJ2-5
CDR3: ASSLEASQETQY

size: few
V: TRBV5-1
J: TRBJ1-4
CDR3: ASSLRRGSEKLF

size: once
V: TRBV7-2
J: TRBJ1-2
CDR3: ASSQDGQSYGYT

size: NA
V: TRBV24-1
J: TRBJ2-1
CDR3: ATSDSPGTSGSSGSYNEQF

size: NA
V: TRBV3-1
J: TRBJ2-2
CDR3: ASSQAQLKNTGELF

size: NA
V: TRBV15
J: TRBJ2-3
CDR3: ATSRDPGGRTDTQY

size: few
V: TRBV19
J: TRBJ1-5
CDR3: ASSMGGNQPQH